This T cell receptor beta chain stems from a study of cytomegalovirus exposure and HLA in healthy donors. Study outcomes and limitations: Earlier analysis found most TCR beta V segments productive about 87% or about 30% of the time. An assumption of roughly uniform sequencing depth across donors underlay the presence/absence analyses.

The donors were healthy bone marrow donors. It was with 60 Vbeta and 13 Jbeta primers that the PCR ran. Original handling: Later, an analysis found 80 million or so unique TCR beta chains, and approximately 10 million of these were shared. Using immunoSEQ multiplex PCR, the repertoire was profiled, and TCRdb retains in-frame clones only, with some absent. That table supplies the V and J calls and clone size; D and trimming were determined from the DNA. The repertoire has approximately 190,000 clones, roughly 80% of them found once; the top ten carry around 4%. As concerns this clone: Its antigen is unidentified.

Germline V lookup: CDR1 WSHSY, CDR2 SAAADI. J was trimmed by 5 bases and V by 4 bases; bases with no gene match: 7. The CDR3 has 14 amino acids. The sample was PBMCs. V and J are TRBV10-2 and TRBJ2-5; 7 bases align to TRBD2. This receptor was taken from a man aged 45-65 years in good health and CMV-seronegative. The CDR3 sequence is CASSAPGLIETQYF. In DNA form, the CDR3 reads TGCGCCAGCAGTGCACCGGGACTAATTGAGACCCAGTACTTC.